Listed here are 14 T cell receptor beta chains from one sample, sequenced in a study of tissue T cells after allogeneic stem cell transplantation (dated by TCRdb to between 2022 and 2023). The time point label of this sample denotes: mouse harvest day 14 after allogeneic transplant. Each mouse graft, delivered by tail vein injection, combined 10^6 splenic CD5+ T cells with 10^7 T-cell-depleted bone marrow cells. The library was prepared using the immunoSEQ multiplex PCR assay. The clones in this table, taken by TCRdb from immuneACCESS, are in-frame only. Not every clone is retained; where verified, under half of the shortfall comes from an unresolved V gene, and the cause of the rest is unknown. Here the sample has about 5,200 clones; 25% to 40% occur a single time. Clones ranked in the top ten supply 4% to 4.5% of the sample. The sequencing input was skin. The receptors shown here come from a female BALB/c mouse given C57BL/6 T cells with graft-versus-host disease after an allogeneic hematopoietic cell transplant.

To note about this clone: Gene names denote mouse genes. The sequenced fragment ends 1 residue before the CDR3 boundary, so the rest is inferred from the germline J gene. V is TRBV3 and J is TRBJ2-3; 11 nucleotides align to TRBD2. The CDR3 sequence is 15 residues long. CDR1 and CDR2 from the germline V gene are SNHLY and FYNGKV (reference sequence). V was clipped by 5 bases and J by 1 base; unmatched bases: 2. The sequenced CDR3 bases are TGTGCCAGCAGCCCGGGACTGGGGGGTGCAGAAACGCTGTAT. Translation: CASSPGLGGAETLY. The full CDR3 reads CASSPGLGGAETLYF.

Notes on this clone: The gene names given are mouse names. The read terminates 1 residue before the CDR3 end, so the remaining end is supplied by the germline J gene. The chain carries TRBV13-2 and TRBJ2-3, with a weak D call TRBD1 (6 bases). The CDR3 sequence is 15 residues long. V was clipped by 3 bases and J by 0 bases, with 11 bases between them. Per the germline V gene, CDR1 is NNHNN and CDR2 is SYGAGS (reference sequence). The CDR3 loop is CASGGHRVSAETLYF. The DNA read from the CDR3 is TGTGCCAGCGGTGGCCACAGGGTTAGTGCAGAAACGCTGTAT.

Concerning this clone: Gene names denote mouse genes. The sequenced fragment ends 1 residue before the CDR3 boundary, so the rest is inferred from the germline J gene. The chain recombines TRBV23 with TRBJ2-4; TRBD1 is the table's D call and was not checked against the DNA. The CDR3 sequence is 15 residues long. Per germline, CDR1 KGHTA and CDR2 FQNQQP. The CDR3 protein is CSSSPDKGGQNTLYF. The covered CDR3 bases are TGCTCCAGCAGCCCAGACAAAGGGGGTCAAAACACCTTGTAC. Together with reference TRBV23 and TRBJ2-4, the CDR3 gives the full variable domain: DAAVTQKPRYLIKMKGQEAEMKCIPEKGHTAVFWYQQKQSKELKFLIYFQNQQPLDQIDMVKERFSAVCPSSSLCSLGIRTCEAEDSALYLCSSSPDKGGQNTLYFGAGTRLSVL.

By its share, this clone is medium-sized. The germline and genes are mouse ones. The read ends 1 residue shy of where the CDR3 ends; the end is completed using the germline J gene. The chain joins TRBV23 to TRBJ2-7; the table names TRBD2, a call not compared with the DNA. The germline V gene encodes CDR1 KGHTA and CDR2 FQNQQP. CDR3 size: 14 residues. The sequenced CDR3 bases are TGCTCCAGCAGTCAATTCAGACTGGGCTATGAACAGTAC. This gives the protein CSSSQFRLGYEQY. The CDR3 reads in full as CSSSQFRLGYEQYF.

On this clone itself: Gene names are mouse gene names. The read terminates 1 residue before the CDR3 end, so the remaining end is supplied by the germline J gene. The chain employs TRBV26 and TRBJ2-1, with 8 bases that match TRBD1. CDR1 and CDR2 from the germline V gene are KGHPV and FQNQEV (reference sequence). The ends lost 6 bases at V and 7 bases at J; junction bases unmatched: 5. CDR3 size: 13 residues. CDR3 DNA (partial): TGTGCCAGCAGGCCACAGGGGGGAGCTGAGCAGTTC. Translating gives CASRPQGGAEQF. The complete CDR3 protein is CASRPQGGAEQFF.

In regard to this clone: Gene names denote mouse genes. The read ends 1 residue before the CDR3 terminus; that terminus is restored from the germline J gene. The V call is TRBV3, the J call TRBJ1-3; a weak D match, TRBD1 (6 bases). V was shortened by 2 bases and J by 0 bases, with 8 bases between the two germline ends. Germline CDR1 SNHLY, CDR2 FYNGKV (reference sequence). The CDR3 is made up of 15 amino acids. The CDR3 DNA, read in part, is TGTGCCAGCAGCTTAACAGGGAATTCTGGAAATACGCTCTAT. This encodes CASSLTGNSGNTLY. The complete CDR3 reads CASSLTGNSGNTLYF.

This clone was seen only a few times. Genes here carry mouse names. The read ends 1 residue early relative to the CDR3; the germline J gene fills the gap. The chain is built from TRBV26 and TRBJ1-5; D not certain. The CDR3 is 12 residues long. Germline V lookup: CDR1 KGHPV, CDR2 FQNQEV (reference sequence). Trimming took off 6 bases at V and 2 bases at J, with 5 bases between the two ends. CDR3 sequence reads: CASSRDNQAPLF. The DNA read from the CDR3 is TGTGCCAGCAGCCGGGACAACCAGGCTCCGCTT.

This clone was detected only once. These gene names are mouse names. From the germline J gene comes the end of the CDR3, since the read stops 1 residue before it. This sequence joins TRBV5 and TRBJ1-1; D is unresolved. Germline CDR1 LGHNA, CDR2 YNLKQL (reference sequence). V lost 1 base and J 4 bases, leaving 7 bases between the germline ends. The CDR3 consists of 13 residues. The part of the CDR3 DNA that was read is TGTGCCAGCAGCCAAGGGGAAGTCACAGAAGTCTTC. Protein sequence: CASSQGEVTEVF. The full-length CDR3 reads as CASSQGEVTEVFF.

This clone has only a few counts. Here the gene names and germline are mouse. The read halts 1 residue ahead of the CDR3 end, with the missing end drawn from the germline J gene. This sample also contains other DNA sequences that code for the same CDR3. The chain couples TRBV26 to TRBJ2-7; tentative D call: TRBD1 (6 bases). V was trimmed by 6 bases and J by 0 bases, leaving 12 bases between them. The CDR3 is made up of 14 amino acids. Per the germline V gene, CDR1 is KGHPV and CDR2 is FQNQEV (reference sequence). This CDR3 reads CASSLGQSSYEQYF. The covered CDR3 bases are TGTGCCAGCAGCCTCGGACAGAGCTCCTATGAACAGTAC.

By proportion, this clone is medium-sized. The gene names here belong to mouse. The read terminates 1 residue ahead of where the CDR3 ends, so the germline J gene completes it. V gene TRBV23 combines with J gene TRBJ2-5. This CDR3 is built from 14 residues. CDR1 is KGHTA and CDR2 is FQNQQP in the germline V gene. CDR3 sequence: CSSRQGGRGDTQYF. The covered CDR3 bases are TGCTCCAGCAGACAGGGGGGGCGCGGAGACACCCAGTAC.

Only a few counts were recorded for this clone. Gene names and germline refer to mouse. The read is 1 residue too short to cover the CDR3 end, so that end is filled in from the germline J gene. The chain carries TRBV1 and TRBJ1-3; D call uncertain. The CDR3 sequence is 16 residues long. V dropped 2 bases and J dropped 0 bases, with 11 bases sitting between them. The germline V gene has CDR1 NSQYPW and CDR2 LRSPGD (reference sequence). The CDR3 loop reads CTCSALPGDSGNTLYF. The CDR3 DNA, read in part, is TGCACCTGCAGTGCACTTCCGGGAGATTCTGGAAATACGCTCTAT.

This clone was detected only a few times. Each gene name is a mouse one. The observed sequence ends 1 residue before the CDR3 terminus, with the missing tail filled in from the germline J gene. This chain links TRBV26 with TRBJ1-4, with TRBD1 identical over 7 bases. The V and J ends lost 4 bases and 3 bases, in that order; junction bases with no gene match: 2. The CDR3 is 14 residues long. Germline V gene lookup returns CDR1 KGHPV and CDR2 FQNQEV (reference sequence). The sequenced CDR3 bases are TGTGCCAGCAGTCCCGGGACAGCCAACGAAAGATTATTT. This encodes CASSPGTANERLF. The full CDR3 protein reads CASSPGTANERLFF.

This clone came up a few times. Mouse germline and gene names are used. Coverage ceases 1 residue before the CDR3 finishes, and the germline J gene fills in the end. This chain connects TRBV23 to TRBJ1-6; the table's D call, TRBD1, has no DNA check behind it. TRBJ1-6 is reported as an ORF; its role is uncertain. Germline V gives CDR1 KGHTA, CDR2 FQNQQP. CDR3 length equals 14 residues. The DNA read from the CDR3 is TGCTCCAGCAGTCAATTACAGAATAATTCGCCCCTCTAC. It encodes CSSSQLQNNSPLY. The full CDR3 protein is CSSSQLQNNSPLYF.

As to this clone: Gene names and germline refer to mouse. The observed sequence ends 1 residue before the CDR3 terminus, with the missing tail filled in from the germline J gene. This chain uses TRBV26 with TRBJ1-1, with D possibly being TRBD1 (5 bases). Germline loops: CDR1 KGHPV, CDR2 FQNQEV (reference sequence). CDR3 length equals 14 residues. V was shortened by 2 bases and J by 1 base, with 8 bases between the two germline ends. The CDR3 bases that were read are TGTGCCAGCAGTCTGCAGGGTCGAAACACAGAAGTCTTC. Translation: CASSLQGRNTEVF. The whole CDR3 reads CASSLQGRNTEVFF.